This paragraph reports one T cell receptor (beta chain). This entry belongs to a study of control samples from healthy donors and cancer patients. The assay was immunoSEQ multiplex PCR, and TCRdb's table has in-frame clones only and misses some. The table has about 38,000 clones, about 83% seen once. Input material: PBMCs. The TCR sequence derives from a woman in her sixties with lung cancer.

DNA for the CDR3: TGTGCCACCAGTGATCCTAGCCGAGGCACAGATACGCAGTATTTT. This translates into CATSDPSRGTDTQYF. The V call is TRBV24-1, the J call TRBJ2-3; D perhaps matches TRBD2 (5 bases). V was shortened by 3 bases and J by 1 base, with 10 bases between the two germline ends. CDR1 and CDR2 (germline): KGHDR, SFDVKD. This CDR3 is built from 15 residues.